This T cell receptor (beta chain) was recovered during a study of CD8+ T cells in alopecia areata. About the research overall: Twice a day, 5 to 10 mg of oral tofacitinib was administered to treated patients. The study gave tofacitinib for 6 to 18 months, then 6 months off drug. Severity among treated patients was scored by the percentage of scalp area affected. Whole-study findings and limits: Higher clonality than in normal scalp was seen in lesional scalp, especially alopecia totalis/universalis.

Germline lookup yields CDR1 SGHAT and CDR2 FQDESV (reference sequence). J lost 5 bases, V lost 5 bases, and 20 bases had no gene match. The CDR3 is 19 amino acids. For this clone: Its antigen is still unknown.

Sequencing used cDNA as its template, made by extracting RNA and reverse transcribing it. The repertoire was sequenced with immunoSEQ multiplex PCR; TCRdb's copy has only in-frame clones and lacks some. The data hold some 130,000 clones, with 45% to 60% observed a single time. The treatment here: oral pan-JAK inhibitor, 5-10 mg twice daily. The TCR originated in a human donor with alopecia areata. The source material was CD8+ T cells sorted from blood, sampled at week 4, from a patient treated with tofacitinib. The J gene is TRBJ2-5, the V gene TRBV11-1; 10 bases fit TRBD2. CDR3 protein: CASSPQAAMSGGVDETQYF. In DNA form, the CDR3 reads TGTGCCAGCAGCCCGCAAGCGGCTATGAGCGGGGGGGTCGATGAGACCCAGTACTTC.